One sample yielded the 14 T cell receptor beta chains listed below, sequenced in a study of T cells in Graves' hyperthyroidism and ophthalmopathy. The TCR beta CDR3 regions underwent amplification using RNA transcripts as the source. Researchers ran a first-round RT-PCR on the TCR CDR3 using the HTBI primer set. TCRdb re-analysed the multiplex PCR reads in MiXCR, keeping a single row per CDR3 protein. In the table there are roughly 710,000 distinct CDR3 sequences, about 35% of which are singletons. What was sequenced was blood. These receptors came from a woman aged 40 to 55 with Graves' hyperthyroidism.

The J gene is TRBJ2-7, the V gene TRBV20-1; D could derive from TRBD1 or TRBD2 (5 bases each). V was shortened by 0 bases and J by 3 bases, with 12 bases between the two germline ends. CDR3 length: 14 amino acids. Looked up from germline, CDR1 is DFQATT and CDR2 is SNEGSKA (reference sequence). The chain's CDR3 is CSARDRDGFYEQYF. CDR3 coding DNA: TGCAGTGCTAGAGACCGGGACGGGTTCTACGAGCAGTACTTC.

This chain joins TRBV19 and TRBJ2-7, with TRBD1 as a possible D gene (6 bases). Germline CDR1 reads LNHDA; CDR2 reads SQIVND (reference sequence). The CDR3 spans 12 residues. V was shortened by 1 base and J by 6 bases, with 7 bases between the two germline ends. The CDR3 nucleotides read TGTGCCAGTAGTATAGTGGGGGCCGAGCAGTACTTC. Its translation: CASSIVGAEQYF.

The chain couples TRBV6-5 to TRBJ2-5; D ambiguous. This CDR3 region has 17 residues. Germline loops: CDR1 MNHEY, CDR2 SVGAGI. The V and J ends lost 0 bases and 0 bases respectively, with 14 bases between them. The CDR3 loop is CASSYSIGRRNQETQYF. The DNA of the CDR3 is TGTGCCAGCAGTTACTCGATTGGCCGTCGTAACCAAGAGACCCAGTACTTC.

J is TRBJ1-4 and V is TRBV18, with 8 bases identical to TRBD1. The CDR3 contains 16 residues. Germline CDR1 and CDR2: KGHSH and LQKENI. V dropped 0 bases and J dropped 6; count of bases not matched to a gene: 6. The CDR3 sequence is CASSPPQGENDEKLFF. The DNA of the CDR3 is TGTGCCAGCTCACCACCACAGGGGGAGAACGATGAAAAACTGTTTTTT.

This clonotype was observed a few times. The J gene is TRBJ1-6, the V gene TRBV5-4, with D unclear. The V end was cut by 0 bases, the J end by 8 bases, with 15 bases between. The CDR3 has 16 amino acids. CDR1 and CDR2 from the germline V gene are SGHNT and YYREEE (reference sequence). CDR3 coding DNA: TGTGCCAGCAGCTTGGACGCGAGGGCCTCCGATTCACCCCTCCACTTT. Amino acids: CASSLDARASDSPLHF.

This clonotype was found many times. The chain joins TRBV7-2 to TRBJ1-1, with D perhaps TRBD1 (6 bases). The CDR3 loop spans 14 amino acids. V gave up 2 bases and J gave up 5 bases, with 12 bases separating them. CDR1 and CDR2 from the germline V gene are SGHTA and FQGNSA. CDR3 in DNA: TGTGCCAGCAGCTTAAATGGGGGGCAAACTGAAGCTTTCTTT. Translated: CASSLNGGQTEAFF.

The chain links TRBV7-9 to TRBJ1-5, with 8 bases identical to TRBD1. The CDR3 sequence is 17 residues long. Trimming removed 5 bases from V and 3 bases from J; junction bases left unmatched: 12. Germline V CDR1 and CDR2: SEHNR, FQNEAQ (reference sequence). The DNA for the CDR3 is TGTGCCAGCAGCCGAGGACAGGGACTAGCTTTCAATCAGCCCCAGCATTTT. Translating it yields CASSRGQGLAFNQPQHF.

This clonotype has at least ten counts. The rearrangement links TRBV13 to TRBJ1-6; TRBD1 matches 7 bases. The germline CDR1 and CDR2 sequences are PRHDT and FYEKMQ (reference sequence). Trimming took 4 bases from V and 9 from J; bases not matched to a gene: 6. This CDR3 is 14 amino acids long. The CDR3 DNA is TGTGCCAGCAGCTCTAGCACAGGGGTTTCACCCCTCCACTTT. This translates into CASSSSTGVSPLHF.

This clonotype was counted between two and nine times. The genes are TRBV12-3 or TRBV12-4 and TRBJ1-5; D is perhaps TRBD1 (5 bases). The CDR3 totals 16 residues. Trimming stripped 4 bases from V and 1 base from J, with 14 bases between. Written as DNA, the CDR3 is TGTGCCAGCAGTTCCAGACAGCGCAGCAGCAATCAGCCCCAGCATTTT. It encodes CASSSRQRSSNQPQHF.

About this clonotype itself: Relative to the germline gene, one junction end is altered; a read error may explain this. The chain has TRBV12-3 or TRBV12-4 and TRBJ2-7; 7 bases are a match to TRBD1. The CDR3 consists of 14 residues. The CDR3 sequence is CASSSGTETYEQYF. CDR3 in DNA: TGCGCCAGCAGCTCCGGGACAGAGACCTACGAGCAGTACTTC.

This clonotype occurred a few times. The chain combines TRBV27 with TRBJ2-5; possibly TRBD1 for D (6 bases). Per germline, CDR1 MNHEY and CDR2 SMNVEV (reference sequence). This CDR3 contains 15 residues. V lost 7 bases and J lost 1, with 16 bases in between. Here the CDR3 DNA reads TGTGCCAGCAAACGGCATGGACAGCCCCAAGAGACCCAGTACTTC. This translates into CASKRHGQPQETQYF.

This clonotype was seen many times. V is TRBV19 and J is TRBJ1-4; 7 bases line up with TRBD1. V trimming: 9 bases; J trimming: 5 bases; junction bases outside the gene matches: 12. Germline V lookup: CDR1 LNHDA, CDR2 SQIVND (reference sequence). The CDR3 length is 15 residues. The CDR3 sequence: CASSPGGQTNEKLFF. Written as DNA, the CDR3 is TGTGCCAGCTCCCCGGGGGGACAGACGAATGAAAAACTGTTTTTT.

About this clonotype: This may be a read error, as it is one base from a much larger clone. This chain joins TRBV6-5 and TRBJ1-6, with D uncertain. This CDR3 region has 12 residues. The germline V gene encodes CDR1 MNHEY and CDR2 SVGAGI. For the CDR3, the DNA is TGTGCCATCAGTTACTCGAATTCACCCCTCCACTTT. Translation: CAISYSNSPLHF.

This clonotype showed up just a few times. The chain has TRBV4-1 and TRBJ2-5, with D perhaps TRBD2 (6 bases). The CDR3 length is 15 residues. Germline CDR1 MGHRA, CDR2 YSYEKL. V was shortened by 2 bases and J by 4 bases, with 14 bases between the two germline ends. CDR3 in DNA: TGCGCCAGCAGCCAAACCCTTGGCGGGGCAGAGACCCAGTACTTC. Its translation: CASSQTLGGAETQYF.